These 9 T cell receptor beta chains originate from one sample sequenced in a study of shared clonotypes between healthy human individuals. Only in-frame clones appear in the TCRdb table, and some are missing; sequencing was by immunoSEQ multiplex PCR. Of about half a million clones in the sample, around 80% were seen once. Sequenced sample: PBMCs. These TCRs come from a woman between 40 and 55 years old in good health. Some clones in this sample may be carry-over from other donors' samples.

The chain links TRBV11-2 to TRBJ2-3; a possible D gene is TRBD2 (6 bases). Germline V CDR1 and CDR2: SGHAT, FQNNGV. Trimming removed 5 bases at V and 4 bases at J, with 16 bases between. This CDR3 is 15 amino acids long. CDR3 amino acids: CASSPGLTDADTQYF. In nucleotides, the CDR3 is TGTGCCAGCAGCCCCGGACTAACAGACGCAGATACGCAGTATTTT.

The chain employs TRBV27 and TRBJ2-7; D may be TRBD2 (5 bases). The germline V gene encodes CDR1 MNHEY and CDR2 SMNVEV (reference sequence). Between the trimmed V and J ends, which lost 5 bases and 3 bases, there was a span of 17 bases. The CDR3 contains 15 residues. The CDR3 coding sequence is TGTGCCAGCAGTCCTACTAGTTCCTTTTTCTACGAGCAGTACTTC. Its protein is CASSPTSSFFYEQYF.

CDR3 residues: CASSLEGWTSGSYEQYF. The CDR3 region has the DNA TGTGCCAGCAGCTTAGAGGGGTGGACTAGCGGATCCTACGAGCAGTACTTC. This chain uses TRBV7-8 with TRBJ2-7; 10 bases are a match to TRBD2. V dropped 1 base and J dropped 1; count of bases not matched to a gene: 7. Germline V lookup: CDR1 SGHVS, CDR2 FQNEAQ. The length of the CDR3 is 17 residues.

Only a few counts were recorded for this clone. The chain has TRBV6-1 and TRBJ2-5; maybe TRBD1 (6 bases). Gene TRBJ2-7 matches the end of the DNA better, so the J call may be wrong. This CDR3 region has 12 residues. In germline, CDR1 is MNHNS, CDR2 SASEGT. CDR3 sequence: CASDDRLYEQYF. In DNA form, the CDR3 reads TGTGCCAGCGACGACAGGCTCTACGAGCAGTACTTC.

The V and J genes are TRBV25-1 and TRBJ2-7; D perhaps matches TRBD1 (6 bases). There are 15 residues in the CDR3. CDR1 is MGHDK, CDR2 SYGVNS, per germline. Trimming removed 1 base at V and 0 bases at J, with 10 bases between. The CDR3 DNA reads TGTGCCAGCAGTGAATGGCGACAGGCCTCCTACGAGCAGTACTTC. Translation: CASSEWRQASYEQYF.

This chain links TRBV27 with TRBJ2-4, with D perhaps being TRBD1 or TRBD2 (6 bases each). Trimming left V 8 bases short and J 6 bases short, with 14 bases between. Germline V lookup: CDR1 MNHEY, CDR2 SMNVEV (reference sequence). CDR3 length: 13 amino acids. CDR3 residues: CASVTGGGNIQYF. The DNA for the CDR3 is TGTGCCAGCGTGACAGGAGGGGGAAACATTCAGTACTTC.

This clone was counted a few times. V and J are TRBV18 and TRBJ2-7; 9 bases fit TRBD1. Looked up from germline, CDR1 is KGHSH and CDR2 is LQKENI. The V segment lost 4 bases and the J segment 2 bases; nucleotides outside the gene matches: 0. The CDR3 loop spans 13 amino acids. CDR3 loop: CASSRTGAYEQYF. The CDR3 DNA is TGTGCCAGCTCACGGACAGGGGCCTACGAGCAGTACTTC. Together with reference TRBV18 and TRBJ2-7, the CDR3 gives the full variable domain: NAGVMQNPRHLVRRRGQEARLRCSPMKGHSHVYWYRQLPEEGLKFMVYLQKENIIDESGMPKERFSAEFPKEGPSILRIQQVVRGDSAAYFCASSRTGAYEQYFGPGTRLTVT.

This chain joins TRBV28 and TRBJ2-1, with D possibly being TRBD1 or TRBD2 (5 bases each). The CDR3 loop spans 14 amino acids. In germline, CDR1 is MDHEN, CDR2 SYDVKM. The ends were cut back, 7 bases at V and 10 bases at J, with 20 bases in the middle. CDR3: CASTLSGTESEQFF. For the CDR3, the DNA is TGTGCCAGCACCTTATCCGGGACGGAATCCGAGCAGTTCTTC.

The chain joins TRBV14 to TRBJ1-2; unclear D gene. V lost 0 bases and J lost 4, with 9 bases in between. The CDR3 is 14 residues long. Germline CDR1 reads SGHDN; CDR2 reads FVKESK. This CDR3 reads CASSQEAFSYGYTF. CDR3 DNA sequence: TGTGCCAGCAGCCAAGAAGCGTTTAGCTATGGCTACACCTTC.